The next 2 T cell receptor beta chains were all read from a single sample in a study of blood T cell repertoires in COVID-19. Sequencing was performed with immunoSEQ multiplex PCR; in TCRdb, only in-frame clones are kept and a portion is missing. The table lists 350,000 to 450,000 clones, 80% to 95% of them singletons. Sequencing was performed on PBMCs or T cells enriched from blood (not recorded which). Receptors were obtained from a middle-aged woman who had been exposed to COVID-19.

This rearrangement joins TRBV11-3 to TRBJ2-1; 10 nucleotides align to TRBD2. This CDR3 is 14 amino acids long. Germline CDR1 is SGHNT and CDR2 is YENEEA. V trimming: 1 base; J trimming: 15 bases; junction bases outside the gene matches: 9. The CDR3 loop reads CASSLGLAGAKLFF. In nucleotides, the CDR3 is TGTGCCAGCAGCTTAGGTCTAGCGGGGGCGAAGTTGTTCTTC.

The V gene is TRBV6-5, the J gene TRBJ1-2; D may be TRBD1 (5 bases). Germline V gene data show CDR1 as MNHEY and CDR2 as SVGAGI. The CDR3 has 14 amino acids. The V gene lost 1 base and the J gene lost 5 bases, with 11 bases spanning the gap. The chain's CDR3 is CASSYLLGGYGYTF. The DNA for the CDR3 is TGTGCCAGCAGTTACTTGTTGGGGGGGTATGGCTACACCTTC.